This T cell receptor (beta chain) emerged from a study of naive and memory T cell subsets. Ligated cDNA underwent four rounds of PCR with nested alpha and beta constant region primers and SP2. Blood and skin TCR RNA was reverse transcribed with alpha and beta constant primers. Each CDR3 protein is one row after TCRdb ran MiXCR on the 5' RACE reads. The sample lists more than 50,000 distinct CDR3 sequences, roughly 6.7% occurring once. From germline, CDR1 is SGHDN and CDR2 FVKESK. Trimming removed 4 bases at V and 6 bases at J, with 4 bases between. The CDR3 consists of 11 residues. The library had UMIs added by 3' ligation of an oligonucleotide to TCR cDNA. Whole-blood samples were approximately 2.6 ml of peripheral blood from healthy adult volunteers. Input was roughly 1 to 1,100 ng of DNase-treated total RNA without cell sorting. This clonotype was detected many times.

The sequence derives from a male donor in good health. V gene TRBV14 combines with J gene TRBJ2-4, with D hard to call. CDR3 sequence reads: CASSRGNIQYF. The CDR3, as DNA: TGTGCCAGCAGCCGGGGAAACATTCAGTACTTC.